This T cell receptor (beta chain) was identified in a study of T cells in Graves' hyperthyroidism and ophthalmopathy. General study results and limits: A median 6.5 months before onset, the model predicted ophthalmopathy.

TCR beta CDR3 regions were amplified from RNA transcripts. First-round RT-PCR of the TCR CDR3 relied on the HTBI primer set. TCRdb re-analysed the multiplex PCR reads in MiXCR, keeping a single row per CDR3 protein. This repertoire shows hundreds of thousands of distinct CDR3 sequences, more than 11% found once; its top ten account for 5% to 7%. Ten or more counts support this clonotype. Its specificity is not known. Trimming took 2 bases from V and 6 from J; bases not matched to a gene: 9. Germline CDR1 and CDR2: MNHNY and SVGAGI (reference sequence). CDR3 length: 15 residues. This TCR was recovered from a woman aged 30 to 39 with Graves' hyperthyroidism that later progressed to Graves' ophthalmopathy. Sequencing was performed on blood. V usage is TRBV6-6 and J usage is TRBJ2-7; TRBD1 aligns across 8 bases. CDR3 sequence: CASSYPGQGTSEQYF. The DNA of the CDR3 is TGTGCCAGCAGTTACCCAGGACAGGGAACTAGCGAGCAGTACTTC.